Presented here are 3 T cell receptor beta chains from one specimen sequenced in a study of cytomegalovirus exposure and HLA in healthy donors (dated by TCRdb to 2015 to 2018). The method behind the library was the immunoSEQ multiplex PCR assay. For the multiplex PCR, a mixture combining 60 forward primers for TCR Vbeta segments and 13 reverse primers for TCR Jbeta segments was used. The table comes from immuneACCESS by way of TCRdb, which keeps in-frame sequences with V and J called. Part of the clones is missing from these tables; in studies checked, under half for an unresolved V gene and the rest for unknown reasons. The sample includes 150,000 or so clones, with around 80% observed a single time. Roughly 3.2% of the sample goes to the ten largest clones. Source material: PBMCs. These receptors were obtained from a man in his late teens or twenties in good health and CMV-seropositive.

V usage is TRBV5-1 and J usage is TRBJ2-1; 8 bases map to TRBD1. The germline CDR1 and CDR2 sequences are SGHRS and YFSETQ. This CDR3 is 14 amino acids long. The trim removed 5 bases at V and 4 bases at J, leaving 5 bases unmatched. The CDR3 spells CASRRTGRYNEQFF. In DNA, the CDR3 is TGCGCCAGCAGAAGGACAGGGAGGTACAATGAGCAGTTCTTC.

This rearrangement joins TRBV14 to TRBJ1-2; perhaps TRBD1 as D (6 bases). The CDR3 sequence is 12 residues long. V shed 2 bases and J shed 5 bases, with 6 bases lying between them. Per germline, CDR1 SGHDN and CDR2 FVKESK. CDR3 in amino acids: CASSQQGYGYTF. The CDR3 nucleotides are TGTGCCAGCAGCCAACAGGGGTATGGCTACACCTTC.

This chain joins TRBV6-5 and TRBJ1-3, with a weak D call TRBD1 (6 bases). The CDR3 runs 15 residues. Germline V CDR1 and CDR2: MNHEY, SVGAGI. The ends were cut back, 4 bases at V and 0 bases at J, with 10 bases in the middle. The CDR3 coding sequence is TGTGCCAGCAGTTCCGGGACATACTCTGGAAACACCATATATTTT. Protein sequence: CASSSGTYSGNTIYF.